This TCR beta chain originates from a study of blood T cell repertoires in COVID-19. On the study more broadly: Material from acute and convalescent COVID-19 was sourced from the United States, Italy and Spain. The cDNA or gDNA used as material had been derived from T cells, B-cell-depleted T cells, or PBMCs.

In the original processing: Reference gene primer amplification in the assay estimated nucleated cell counts. Only in-frame clones appear in the TCRdb table, and some are missing; sequencing was by immunoSEQ multiplex PCR. V, J and clone size are taken as reported in that table, and D and trimming were inferred from the DNA itself. The sample holds approximately 54,000 clones, 81% seen once. Germline V lookup: CDR1 KGHDR, CDR2 SFDVKD. V was shortened by 0 bases and J by 6 bases, with 8 bases between the two germline ends. The CDR3 contains 13 residues. The sample was peripheral blood. This TCR came from a woman aged 60-70 years with acute or convalescent COVID-19. The V call is TRBV24-1, the J call TRBJ2-7, with a tentative D call TRBD2 (5 bases). CDR3 DNA sequence: TGTGCCACCAGTGATTTGCCGGGGAGCGAGCAGTACTTC. Its translation is CATSDLPGSEQYF.